This T cell receptor (beta chain) was observed in a study of T cell responses to AZD1222 COVID-19 vaccine (dated by TCRdb to about 2021). Study-wide context: AZD1222 recipients with second doses at about 4 weeks or about 12 weeks were pooled, because spike-specific TCR depth and breadth did not differ between schedules. TCR sequencing was performed for about 240 trial participants, of whom roughly 200 were given two doses of AZD1222 and 26 were given two doses of MenACWY control vaccine. Trial participants were enrolled by age into 18-55, 56-69 and 70-plus year subgroups, with approximately 150, 28 and 58 TCR-sequenced participants respectively. What the research found in general, with its limitations: Participants were mostly white British, with more females than males. The authors suggested clonal diversity may have been underestimated. Reportedly, close to half of the unique spike-specific TCRs recognized epitopes lying outside the regions that are mutated in the B.1.351 and B.1.1.7 variants. After two AZD1222 doses, both the breadth and the depth of spike-specific TCRs were significantly higher than at day 0 and than in MenACWY recipients. Conclusions about previously exposed vaccinees are limited, since just five to seven AZD1222 recipients were seropositive for SARS-CoV-2 at baseline. The 56-69-year group was small, and its depth increase did not reach significance, likely because of low power. Because no samples from the day 14 peak response were available, repertoires could be characterized only after the peak T cell response. The vaccine-associated CD4 TCRs covered the entire spike protein, and the dominant responses fell in regions 160-218 and 743-854.

The CDR3 regions of human TCRbeta chains were analyzed by immunosequencing. Under the source paper's analysis protocol: TCRs in the repertoires were matched against a reference library of SARS-CoV-2-specific TCRs that had been generated with the MIRA antigen-specificity platform. Breadth was defined as the fraction of unique TCRs that were SARS-CoV-2-associated. Depth was defined as the fraction of total T cells that were SARS-CoV-2-associated. Using the MIRA data, every spike-specific TCR was mapped to the spike region that the TCR reacted to and assigned to either a CD4 or a CD8 class. Log10-transformed breadth and depth values were compared by one-way ANOVA with Sidak's multiple comparisons tests. The table comes from immuneACCESS by way of TCRdb, which keeps in-frame sequences with V and J called. Part of the clones is missing from these tables; in studies checked, under half for an unresolved V gene and the rest for unknown reasons. D and trimming were read from the DNA, whereas the V and J calls and clone size are those reported in that table. The sample table contains under 85,000 clones; only one count was recorded for approximately 90% of them. Clones ranked in the top ten supply 24% of the sample.

For CDR1 and CDR2, the germline V gene lists SGHDT and YYEEEE. The CDR3, cysteine through phenylalanine, is 15 amino acids long. The retained sequence is limited to the CDR3, 45 bases, with the frame set at the first base. V trim: 0 bases; J trim: 6 bases; unmatched bases: 7. Reading the label with the study, this specimen's time point is: baseline before first vaccination. The vaccinee samples were drawn from two UK trials, COV001 and COV002, one of which was a single-blind randomized controlled phase 2/3 trial testing AZD1222 (ChAdOx1 nCoV-19) in healthy adults. Trial participant PBMC samples were collected at day 0 and day 28 after the second dose for TCRbeta chain sequencing. To note about this clone: The target of this receptor is not known. Within one base of it there is no much larger clone, and no base qualities were kept.

The sequence came from an adult in good health. The sample consisted of peripheral blood, taken on day 0 of AZD1222 vaccination. The V and J genes are TRBV5-6 and TRBJ2-3, with 7 middle bases fitting TRBD2. The CDR3 sequence is CASSLVGREEDTQYF. The DNA sequence reads TGTGCCAGCAGCTTGGTGGGACGGGAGGAGGATACGCAGTATTTT.